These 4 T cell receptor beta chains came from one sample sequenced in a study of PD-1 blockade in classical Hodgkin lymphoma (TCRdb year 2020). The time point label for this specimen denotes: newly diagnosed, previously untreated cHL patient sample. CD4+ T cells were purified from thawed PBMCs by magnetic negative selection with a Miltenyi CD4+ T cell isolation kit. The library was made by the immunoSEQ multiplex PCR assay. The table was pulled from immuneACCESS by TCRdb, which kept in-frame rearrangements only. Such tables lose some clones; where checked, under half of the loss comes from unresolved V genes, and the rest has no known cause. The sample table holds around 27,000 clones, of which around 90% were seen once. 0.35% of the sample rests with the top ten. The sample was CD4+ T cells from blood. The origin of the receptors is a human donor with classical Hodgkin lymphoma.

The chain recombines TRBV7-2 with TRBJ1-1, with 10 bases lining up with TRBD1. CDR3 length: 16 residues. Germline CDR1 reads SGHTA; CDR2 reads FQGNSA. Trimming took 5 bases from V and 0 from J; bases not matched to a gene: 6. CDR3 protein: CASSADRGRMNTEAFF. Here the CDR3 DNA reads TGTGCCAGCAGCGCCGACAGGGGGCGTATGAACACTGAAGCTTTCTTT.

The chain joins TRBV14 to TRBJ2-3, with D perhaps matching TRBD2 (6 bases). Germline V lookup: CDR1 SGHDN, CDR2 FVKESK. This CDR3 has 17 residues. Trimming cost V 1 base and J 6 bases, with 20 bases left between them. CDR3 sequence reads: CASSQGVSGLSRDTQYF. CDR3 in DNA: TGTGCCAGCAGCCAAGGGGTTAGCGGACTATCAAGGGATACGCAGTATTTT.

CDR3 sequence (DNA): TGTGCCAGCAGCTTTAACAGGCGGGAGACCCAGTACTTC. Its translation is CASSFNRRETQYF. The chain couples TRBV7-3 to TRBJ2-5; tentative D call: TRBD1 (5 bases). From germline, CDR1 is SGHTA and CDR2 FQGTGA. The CDR3 sequence is 13 residues long. V shed 3 bases and J shed 5 bases, with 10 bases lying between them.

CDR3 nucleotides: TGTGCCAGCAGCTTAGATGGCAGGGGTCGGGACACTGAAGCTTTCTTT. Its translation: CASSLDGRGRDTEAFF. V and J are TRBV11-3 and TRBJ1-1, with D perhaps matching TRBD1 (6 bases). The CDR3 is made up of 16 amino acids. Trimming took 0 bases from V and 3 from J, leaving 14 bases between them. The V gene's germline CDR1 is SGHNT and CDR2 YENEEA.